One and the same sample provided the 11 T cell receptor beta chains below, sequenced in a study of T-cell reconstitution after alpha-beta-depleted transplantation in children. The library targeted TCRbeta and was prepared with unique molecular identifiers. TCRdb reprocessed the PCR reads via MiXCR and lists one record per CDR3 protein. In the table there are about 500,000 distinct CDR3 sequences, roughly 33% of which are singletons. Sequenced material: PBMCs from the stem cell graft donor, taken from the stem cell graft. These receptors were collected from a human donor who donated a stem cell graft to a child with aplastic anemia.

The chain employs TRBV15 and TRBJ1-6; D not resolved. This CDR3 has 12 amino acids. V was shortened by 0 bases and J by 6 bases, with 0 bases between the two germline ends. CDR1 is LNHNV and CDR2 is YYDKDF in the germline V gene (reference sequence). This CDR3 reads CATSRDNSPLHF. The DNA for the CDR3 is TGTGCCACCAGCAGAGATAATTCACCCCTCCACTTT.

V is TRBV5-4 and J is TRBJ2-7; 11 nucleotides agree with TRBD2. CDR3 length: 15 amino acids. The V segment lost 4 bases and the J segment 3 bases; nucleotides outside the gene matches: 6. CDR1 and CDR2 from the germline V gene are SGHNT and YYREEE (reference sequence). The chain's CDR3 is CASSLAGLADYEQYF. The CDR3 DNA reads as TGTGCCAGCAGCCTGGCGGGACTAGCGGACTACGAGCAGTACTTC.

The V call is TRBV12-3 or TRBV12-4, the J call TRBJ1-5; D is possibly TRBD1 (6 bases). The V and J ends lost 2 bases and 11 bases respectively, with 16 bases between them. The CDR3 extends over 14 amino acids. The CDR3 is CASSLHREGVAQHF. CDR3 coding DNA: TGTGCCAGCAGTTTACACAGGGAAGGAGTGGCCCAGCATTTT.

V is TRBV7-9 and J is TRBJ1-2; tentative D call: TRBD1 (5 bases). Germline CDR1 and CDR2: SEHNR and FQNEAQ (reference sequence). CDR3 size: 13 residues. Trimming left V 1 base short and J 8 bases short, with 11 bases between. This CDR3 is CASSLEGSRGYTF. CDR3 DNA sequence: TGTGCCAGCAGCTTAGAGGGGTCGCGGGGCTACACCTTC. The full variable domain, completed using reference TRBV7-9 and TRBJ1-2, is DTGVSQNPRHKITKRGQNVTFRCDPISEHNRLYWYRQTLGQGPEFLTYFQNEAQLEKSRLLSDRFSAERPKGSFSTLEIQRTEQGDSAMYLCASSLEGSRGYTFGSGTRLTVV.

The chain carries TRBV29-1 and TRBJ2-1, with D possibly being TRBD2 (6 bases). The CDR3 has 14 amino acids. Trimming pared 6 bases from V and 5 bases from J, leaving 17 bases between. Germline V CDR1 and CDR2: SQVTM, ANQGSEA. The DNA for the CDR3 is TGCAGCGTCGAATGCCGGGAGCTGGACAATGAGCAGTTCTTC. It specifies CSVECRELDNEQFF.

This clonotype was recorded a few times. The chain combines TRBV7-2 with TRBJ2-1, with 7 bases matching TRBD2. After removal of 3 bases from V and 3 bases from J, the junction contained 2 bases not matched to a gene. CDR3 length equals 14 residues. Germline V gene data show CDR1 as SGHTA and CDR2 as FQGNSA. The CDR3 loop reads CASSFGTIYNEQFF. The CDR3 DNA follows: TGTGCCAGCAGCTTTGGGACTATCTACAATGAGCAGTTCTTC.

The CDR3 bases are TGCAGTGCCGAGGACTGGGAGGGAGATCAGCCCCAGCATTTT. Protein: CSAEDWEGDQPQHF. The V call is TRBV20-1, the J call TRBJ1-5; D unclear. CDR1 and CDR2 from the germline V gene are DFQATT and SNEGSKA (reference sequence). CDR3 length equals 14 residues. Trimming stripped 6 bases from V and 5 bases from J, with 17 bases between.

The V gene is TRBV20-1, the J gene TRBJ2-7, with 7 bases fitting TRBD1. The CDR3 is 13 residues long. Unmatched junction bases numbered 1, after V lost 1 base and J lost 1 base. The germline V gene encodes CDR1 DFQATT and CDR2 SNEGSKA (reference sequence). The CDR3 DNA is TGCAGTGCTAGAGGGGGACAGTCCTACGAGCAGTACGTC. This gives the protein CSARGGQSYEQYV.

This chain links TRBV6-2 or TRBV6-3 with TRBJ2-1; TRBD2 matches 15 bases. The V gene's germline CDR1 is MNHEY and CDR2 SVGEGT. The CDR3 runs 19 residues. Trimming cost V 2 bases and J 7 bases; bases outside gene matches: 12. As DNA, the CDR3 is TGTGCCAGCAGTTACCCTCCGGATAAGGGACTAGCGGGGGGAAATGAGCAGTTCTTC. Amino acid sequence: CASSYPPDKGLAGGNEQFF.

This clonotype was recorded many times. The CDR3 region has the DNA TGCAGTGCCACTTATAGCGGGATTTCCTACAATGAGCAGTTCTTC. Translated: CSATYSGISYNEQFF. This chain uses TRBV20-1 with TRBJ2-1; 8 bases agree with TRBD2. This CDR3 is built from 15 residues. The germline CDR1 and CDR2 sequences are DFQATT and SNEGSKA (reference sequence). V lost 6 bases to trimming and J lost 1 base; unmatched junction nucleotides: 8.

This clonotype was seen only a few times. This rearrangement joins TRBV29-1 to TRBJ2-1; D possibly corresponds to TRBD2 (6 bases). The CDR3 sequence is 12 residues long. Germline CDR1 reads SQVTM; CDR2 reads ANQGSEA. Trimming removed 2 bases from V and 9 bases from J, with 11 bases in between. The CDR3 region is CSVEHNGGEQFF. Here the CDR3 DNA reads TGCAGCGTTGAACACAACGGGGGTGAGCAGTTCTTC.